This TCR beta chain was obtained from a study of T cells in Graves' hyperthyroidism and ophthalmopathy. This clonotype was recorded at least ten times. RNA transcripts gave rise to amplified TCR beta CDR3 regions. During a first-round RT-PCR of the TCR CDR3, the HTBI primer set was used. TCRdb re-derived calls from the multiplex PCR reads in MiXCR, one entry per CDR3 protein. The repertoire has under 750,000 distinct CDR3 sequences, 18% of them found once; the top ten carry 15% to 20%. Per the germline V gene, CDR1 is MNHNS and CDR2 is SASEGT. This CDR3 contains 17 residues. J lost 5 bases, V lost 2 bases, and 14 bases had no gene match.

The source of this sequence is a woman between 45 and 65 years old with Graves' hyperthyroidism that later progressed to Graves' ophthalmopathy. The J gene is TRBJ2-7, the V gene TRBV6-1; 8 bases are a match to TRBD2. The sample was blood. CDR3 loop: CASSESIGGDLRNEQYF. The DNA for the CDR3 is TGTGCCAGCAGTGAATCAATCGGGGGGGATCTGAGGAACGAGCAGTACTTC.